The clone carrying this TCR beta chain appeared a single time. This entry is derived from a study of blood T cell repertoires in COVID-19. Study in general: There were acute and convalescent COVID-19 samples, and they came from the United States, Italy and Spain.

Study processing details: Researchers report that nucleated cell counts were estimated from reference gene primer amplification. Repertoires were generated with immunoSEQ multiplex PCR, while TCRdb's copy carries only in-frame clones and drops some. V and J calls and clone size follow that table, whereas D and trimming were derived from the DNA. The sample shows 150,000 to 200,000 clones, about four fifths of them seen only once. Losses at the gene ends were 7 bases for V and 2 bases for J; bases not matched to a gene: 13. The CDR3 is 16 residues long. Germline-derived CDR1 and CDR2 are MGHRA and YSYEKL.

Source material: peripheral blood. The source is a man in his sixties with active or convalescent COVID-19. The gene calls are TRBV4-1 and TRBJ1-1, with 7 positions matching TRBD1. CDR3 protein: CASTLREGGLNTEAFF. The CDR3 nucleotides read TGCGCCAGCACCTTGCGGGAAGGGGGCCTTAACACTGAAGCTTTCTTT.